The text below deals with one T cell receptor beta chain. The antigen it recognizes is unknown. One base away there is no much larger clone; base qualities are not given. What this sample's time point label stands for: baseline before first vaccination. Samples from vaccinated people were obtained from the UK trials COV001 and COV002, which included a single-blind randomized controlled phase 2/3 trial of AZD1222 (ChAdOx1 nCoV-19) in healthy adults. For TCRbeta chain sequencing, PBMC samples were collected from trial participants at day 0 and at day 28 after the second dose. The sample comes from a study of T cell responses to AZD1222 COVID-19 vaccine (TCRdb year 2021). General notes on the study: AZD1222 recipients given second doses at about 4 weeks or at about 12 weeks were pooled, since spike-specific TCR depth and breadth were not found to differ between the two schedules. TCR sequencing covered fewer than 250 trial participants: 207 given two doses of AZD1222 and approximately 26 given two doses of MenACWY control vaccine. Trial participants were enrolled into age subgroups of 18-55, 56-69 and 70-plus years, which contained approximately 150, 30 and 60 TCR-sequenced participants, respectively. On the study overall, not on this receptor specifically: Participants were mostly white British and included more females than males, and it was suggested by the authors that clonal diversity may have been underestimated. In the small 56-69-year group, the increase in depth fell short of significance, most likely because of low power. No day 14 peak-response samples were available, so repertoires were characterized only after the peak T cell response. Conclusions about previously exposed vaccinees are limited, since just six AZD1222 recipients were seropositive for SARS-CoV-2 at baseline. Reportedly, almost half of the unique spike-specific TCRs recognized epitopes lying outside the regions that are mutated in the B.1.351 and B.1.1.7 variants. After two AZD1222 doses, both the breadth and the depth of spike-specific TCRs were significantly higher than at day 0 and than in MenACWY recipients. The whole spike protein was spanned by vaccine-associated CD4 TCRs, and dominant responses were seen in regions 160-218 and 743-854.

The CDR3 regions of human TCRbeta chains were subjected to immunosequencing. The published analysis was carried out like this. TCRs in the repertoires were matched against a reference library of SARS-CoV-2-specific TCRs that had been generated with the MIRA antigen-specificity platform. Breadth was defined as the fraction of unique TCRs that were SARS-CoV-2-associated, and depth was defined as the fraction of total T cells that were SARS-CoV-2-associated. Using the MIRA data, each spike-specific TCR was assigned both to the spike region to which the TCR was reactive and to a CD4 or CD8 class. Log10-transformed breadth and depth values were compared by one-way ANOVA with Sidak's multiple comparisons tests. Here the immuneACCESS table is served through TCRdb, limited to in-frame sequences with V and J called. Missing clones are a known gap in these copies; in checked studies unresolved V genes cover under half, and the rest lacks a known reason. The DNA was the basis for D and trimming; V, J and clone size are from that table. This sample comprises roughly 140,000 clones, approximately 90% of them detected only once. The ten largest clones add up to roughly 1.9% of the sample.

The CDR3, from cysteine to phenylalanine, totals 14 residues. This entry keeps only the CDR3 DNA: 42 bases, framed from base 1. At the junction V is shortened by 0 bases and J by 9 bases, with 12 bases in between. Based on the germline V gene, the CDR1 and CDR2 sequences are MGHRA and YSYEKL. This receptor was identified in an adult in good health. The chain links TRBV4-1 with TRBJ2-1; TRBD2 is possibly the D segment (6 matching bases). The sequencing used peripheral blood, collected on day 0 of AZD1222 vaccination. CDR3 sequence: CASSQDGLATEQFF. The nucleotide sequence is TGCGCCAGCAGCCAAGATGGGCTAGCGACTGAGCAGTTCTTC.